This T cell receptor (beta chain) was captured by sequencing in a study of blood T cell repertoires in COVID-19. The wider study: From the United States, Italy and Spain came samples of acute and convalescent COVID-19. Sample material is recorded as cDNA or gDNA derived from T cells, B-cell-depleted T cells, or PBMCs.

From germline, CDR1 is SGHVS and CDR2 FQNEAQ. Trimming pared 1 base from V and 5 bases from J, leaving 6 bases between. This CDR3 region has 14 residues. The table came from immunoSEQ multiplex PCR; TCRdb's copy has only in-frame clones and leaves some out. There are tens of thousands of clones in the sample; approximately 86% occur only once, and under 8.5% lies in the top ten. Input material: peripheral blood. This TCR derives from a man older than 75 with active or convalescent COVID-19. This chain uses TRBV7-8 with TRBJ1-6; D not certain. The chain's CDR3 is CASSLGPNNSPLHF. CDR3 in DNA: TGTGCCAGCAGCTTAGGGCCGAATAATTCACCCCTCCACTTT.